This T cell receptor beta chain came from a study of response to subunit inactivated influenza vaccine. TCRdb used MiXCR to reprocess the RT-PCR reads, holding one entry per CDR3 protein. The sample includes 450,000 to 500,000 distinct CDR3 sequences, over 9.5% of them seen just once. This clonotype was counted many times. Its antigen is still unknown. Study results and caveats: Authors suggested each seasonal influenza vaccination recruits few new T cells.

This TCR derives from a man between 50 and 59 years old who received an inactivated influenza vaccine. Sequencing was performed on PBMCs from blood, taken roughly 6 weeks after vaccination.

CDR3 DNA: TGCGCCAGCAGCTTAAAGGACCGGGACAGCAATGAGCAGTTCTTC. It translates to CASSLKDRDSNEQFF. The genes are TRBV5-1 and TRBJ2-1; 7 nucleotides align to TRBD1. The CDR3 is 15 residues long. Germline V gene lookup returns CDR1 SGHRS and CDR2 YFSETQ. V lost 2 bases to trimming and J lost 6 bases; unmatched junction nucleotides: 8.